This T cell receptor (beta chain) is drawn from a study of T-cell memory formation after mild COVID-19. Looking at the study overall: TCR clusters largely stayed donor specific.

TCRdb recomputed calls from the 5' RACE reads with MiXCR, one row per CDR3 protein. The table lists some 340,000 distinct CDR3 sequences, 10% to 15% of them singletons. CDR3 length equals 15 residues. Per germline, CDR1 SEHNR and CDR2 FQNEAQ (reference sequence). V gave up 3 bases and J gave up 5 bases, with 15 bases separating them. This clonotype originated in a man aged 18 to 29 who had mild COVID-19 (a few samples of this study predate the infection). Cell type and time point are not known. The rearrangement uses TRBV7-9 and TRBJ2-3, with D possibly TRBD2 on 7 matching bases. Sequenced material: PBMCs or a T cell subset sorted from them (not recorded which). CDR3 loop: CASSFGGGAKDTQYF. The CDR3, as DNA: TGTGCCAGCAGCTTCGGAGGGGGGGCCAAAGATACGCAGTATTTT.